The T cell receptor beta chain described here comes from a study of spatial heterogeneity in lung cancer. Across the study: Sequence detection consistently recorded a greater number of beta-chain than alpha-chain sequences. The library had UMIs, and each TCR and UMI pair averaged more than ten raw reads. Study results and caveats: Expanded tumor TCRs that were ubiquitous appeared in blood more at resection than follow-up.

Remarks on this clonotype: Its target is not known.

As to time point: sample taken at primary tumor resection. Unsorted tumor, nontumor lung tissue or cryopreserved PBMC supplied the whole RNA. Deletions cut 6 bases from V and 4 bases from J, with 15 bases between. Looked up from germline, CDR1 is SQVTM and CDR2 is ANQGSEA. This CDR3 contains 13 residues. Every individual TCR cDNA molecule carried its own unique molecular identifier, which allowed correction of PCR and sequencing errors. One entry per CDR3 protein results from TCRdb running MiXCR on the 5' RACE reads. The repertoire consists of about 47,000 distinct CDR3 sequences, with approximately 12% occurring once and the leading ten covering 42%.

The sample in question was PBMCs, obtained at surgery. The rearrangement links TRBV29-1 to TRBJ1-1; a possible D gene is TRBD1 (5 bases). The sequence was obtained from a female donor with early-stage non-small cell lung cancer. Here the CDR3 reads CSVGGEVVTEAFF. CDR3 bases: TGCAGCGTGGGGGGGGAGGTAGTCACTGAAGCTTTCTTT.